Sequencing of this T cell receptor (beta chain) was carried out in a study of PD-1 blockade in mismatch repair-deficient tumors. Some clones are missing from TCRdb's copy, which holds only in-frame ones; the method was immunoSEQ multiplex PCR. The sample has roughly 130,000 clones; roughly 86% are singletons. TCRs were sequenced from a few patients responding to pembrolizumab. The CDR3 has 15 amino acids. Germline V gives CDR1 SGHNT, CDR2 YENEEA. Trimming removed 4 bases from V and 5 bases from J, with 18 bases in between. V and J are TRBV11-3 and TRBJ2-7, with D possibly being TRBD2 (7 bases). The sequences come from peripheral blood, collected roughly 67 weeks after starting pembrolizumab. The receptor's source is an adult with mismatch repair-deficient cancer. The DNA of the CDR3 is TGTGCCAGCAGCTGGGGCTTTATAGGGGGGGACGAGCAGTACTTC. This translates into CASSWGFIGGDEQYF. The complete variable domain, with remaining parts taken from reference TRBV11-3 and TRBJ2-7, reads EAGVVQSPRYKIIEKKQPVAFWCNPISGHNTLYWYLQNLGQGPELLIRYENEEAVDDSQLPKDRFSAERLKGVDSTLKIQPAELGDSAVYLCASSWGFIGGDEQYFGPGTRLTVT.